The entry below gives a single TCR beta chain sequence along with its context. The antigen remains unidentified. The data were taken from a study of cytomegalovirus exposure and HLA in healthy donors. Study as a whole: HLA-typed donors contributed 65 million to 95 million unique TCRs, which were held in an early data release. General observations from the study: Later on, an analysis found that several of the most significant clusters appeared to be linked to common viral pathogens, which included parvovirus B19. Most subjects had HLA-A and HLA-B alleles reportedly predicted accurately by TCR beta sequences.

PCR involved 60 Vbeta and 13 Jbeta primers. The protocol was immunoSEQ multiplex PCR, while the TCRdb copy is restricted to in-frame clones and leaves out a portion. Among around 220,000 clones listed, nearly 80% were seen once. The CDR3 has 16 amino acids. The V gene's germline CDR1 is SNHLY and CDR2 FYNNEI. Germline trimming cut 7 bases from V and 0 bases from J; bases unmatched to any gene: 11. The gene calls are TRBV2 and TRBJ1-1, with TRBD1 matching 7 bases. This sequence originates from a man younger than 30 in good health and CMV-seronegative. Source material: PBMCs. This chain's CDR3 is CASTPLKTGMNTEAFF. CDR3 DNA sequence: TGTGCCAGCACTCCACTTAAGACAGGGATGAACACTGAAGCTTTCTTT.